One sample yielded the 26 T cell receptor beta chains listed below, sequenced in a study of blood T cell repertoires in COVID-19. Profiling relied on immunoSEQ multiplex PCR, and the TCRdb table lists in-frame clones only, not all of them. There are 45,000 to 65,000 clones in the sample; approximately 86% occur only once, and over 15% lies in the top ten. The sample was peripheral blood. These receptor sequences come from a man between 40 and 49 years old with acute or convalescent COVID-19.

V usage is TRBV5-4 and J usage is TRBJ2-3, with a tentative D call TRBD2 (6 bases). Germline V lookup: CDR1 SGHNT, CDR2 YYREEE (reference sequence). CDR3 length: 16 residues. V was trimmed by 3 bases and J by 3 bases, leaving 17 bases between them. The CDR3 protein is CASSSGRGMKTDTQYF. The DNA for the CDR3 is TGTGCCAGCAGCTCGGGACGCGGGATGAAGACAGATACGCAGTATTTT.

The CDR3 DNA reads as TGTGCCAGCAGTTTTATCGGACAGGGTGCTTTCCAAGAGACCCAGTACTTC. It codes for CASSFIGQGAFQETQYF. V usage is TRBV27 and J usage is TRBJ2-5, with 8 bases that match TRBD1. CDR1 MNHEY and CDR2 SMNVEV come from the germline V gene (reference sequence). The J segment lost 1 base and the V segment lost 3 bases, leaving 10 bases of the junction unmatched. The CDR3 contains 17 residues.

The genes are TRBV2 and TRBJ2-1; the match to TRBD2 covers 7 bases. J gave up 10 bases and V 1 base, and 10 bases lay outside the gene matches. The CDR3 is 15 residues long. The germline CDR1 and CDR2 sequences are SNHLY and FYNNEI. The CDR3 DNA sequence: TGTGCCAGCAGTGAAGTCGAGGGGCGAGCGGGAGAGCAGTTCTTC. It specifies CASSEVEGRAGEQFF.

This sequence joins TRBV24-1 and TRBJ2-3; 8 nucleotides line up with TRBD2. Germline CDR1 KGHDR, CDR2 SFDVKD. CDR3 size: 12 residues. V lost 3 bases, J lost 13 bases, and 5 bases stayed unmatched. The CDR3 is CATSDRIGGEYF. DNA of the CDR3: TGTGCCACCAGTGATCGGATCGGGGGGGAGTATTTT.

CDR3 bases: TGTGCCTGGAGTGTTTCGCAGAACTCTGGAAACACCATATATTTT. Encoded protein: CAWSVSQNSGNTIYF. V gene TRBV30 combines with J gene TRBJ1-3, with D hard to call. This CDR3 region has 15 residues. V lost 0 bases, J lost 0 bases, and 9 bases lay in between. Germline CDR1 is GTSNPN and CDR2 is SVGIG (reference sequence).

The chain joins TRBV18 to TRBJ2-3; 9 bases map to TRBD2. The germline CDR1 and CDR2 sequences are KGHSH and LQKENI. CDR3 length equals 14 residues. V shed 3 bases, J shed 10 bases, and the junction held 8 bases outside the gene matches. The CDR3 loop is CASSPSGSVTPQYF. The CDR3 nucleotides read TGTGCCAGCTCACCTAGCGGGAGTGTCACTCCGCAGTATTTT. The full variable domain, with the rest looked up from reference TRBV18 and TRBJ2-3, is NAGVMQNPRHLVRRRGQEARLRCSPMKGHSHVYWYRQLPEEGLKFMVYLQKENIIDESGMPKERFSAEFPKEGPSILRIQQVVRGDSAAYFCASSPSGSVTPQYFGPGTRLTVL.

The chain recombines TRBV5-1 with TRBJ2-1; 9 positions match TRBD1. Germline V gene data show CDR1 as SGHRS and CDR2 as YFSETQ. This CDR3 has 14 residues. V lost 2 bases, J lost 9 bases, and 6 bases stayed unmatched. The CDR3 DNA reads as TGCGCCAGCAGCTTTGGGACAGGGAAGGGTGAGCAGTTCTTC. Translated: CASSFGTGKGEQFF.

In DNA form, the CDR3 reads TGTGCCAGCAGGCAAGCGGGGGGGCGTTACAATGAGCAGTTCTTC. This sequence encodes CASRQAGGRYNEQFF. The genes are TRBV6-5 and TRBJ2-1, with 10 bases aligning to TRBD2. The CDR3 extends over 15 amino acids. V was pared by 6 bases and J by 4 bases, with 6 bases of the junction left unmatched. CDR1 and CDR2 from the germline V gene are MNHEY and SVGAGI.

The V call is TRBV30, the J call TRBJ1-6; the D is unclear. With 0 bases removed from V and 5 bases from J, the gap between germline ends came to 17 bases. The CDR3 contains 17 residues. Per germline, CDR1 GTSNPN and CDR2 SVGIG (reference sequence). CDR3 sequence: CAWSVSRGGSNNSPLHF. CDR3 DNA: TGTGCCTGGAGTGTAAGCCGGGGAGGGTCAAATAATTCACCCCTCCACTTT.

The V call is TRBV5-1, the J call TRBJ1-4; 9 bases agree with TRBD1. Germline assignment: CDR1 SGHRS and CDR2 YFSETQ. V lost 0 bases and J lost 8; bases outside the gene matches: 5. The CDR3 loop spans 15 amino acids. CDR3 residues: CASSLAGTGREKLFF. As DNA, the CDR3 is TGCGCCAGCAGCTTGGCGGGGACAGGGCGGGAAAAACTGTTTTTT.

This rearrangement joins TRBV5-1 to TRBJ2-5, with 8 bases aligning to TRBD2. The CDR3 consists of 16 residues. V trimming: 7 bases; J trimming: 5 bases; junction bases outside the gene matches: 16. The germline CDR1 and CDR2 sequences are SGHRS and YFSETQ. DNA of the CDR3: TGCGCCAGCGGAGGACTCGCGGGCCCGGGGGGGGAGACCCAGTACTTC. Its protein is CASGGLAGPGGETQYF.

CDR3 in DNA: TGTGCCAGCAGCAAAGAGATAGGCGGTCCCGAGTCAAACACCATATATTTT. It encodes CASSKEIGGPESNTIYF. The chain links TRBV21-1 to TRBJ1-3. TRBV21-1 is an annotated pseudogene. The CDR3 is 17 amino acids.

The rearrangement uses TRBV12-5 and TRBJ2-5, with 8 bases fitting TRBD1. The ends lost 1 base at V and 5 bases at J; junction bases unmatched: 6. The CDR3 spans 15 residues. CDR1 LGHNT and CDR2 FRNRAP come from the germline V gene. In DNA, the CDR3 is TGTGCTAGTGGTTTGGGCAGGGGGCGTTGGGAGACCCAGTACTTC. Its translation: CASGLGRGRWETQYF.

The V gene is TRBV7-8, the J gene TRBJ2-1, with TRBD1 matching 8 bases. V lost 5 bases and J lost 5; bases outside the gene matches: 5. Germline loops: CDR1 SGHVS, CDR2 FQNEAQ. This CDR3 comprises 14 residues. CDR3 amino acids: CASSPSGQDNEQFF. Here the CDR3 DNA reads TGTGCCAGCAGCCCTTCGGGACAGGACAATGAGCAGTTCTTC.

This clone was recorded once. The CDR3: CASTDGQNSNYGYTF. The DNA for the CDR3 is TGTGCCAGCACAGACGGACAGAACTCTAACTATGGCTACACCTTC. V is TRBV6-5 and J is TRBJ1-2; tentative D call: TRBD1 (6 bases). The germline V gene has CDR1 MNHEY and CDR2 SVGAGI. The CDR3 is 15 residues long. V was cut by 7 bases and J by 0 bases, with 15 bases left in between.

The CDR3: CAIRGTSGRGMNEQFF. In nucleotides, the CDR3 is TGTGCCATCAGGGGGACTAGCGGGCGGGGAATGAATGAGCAGTTCTTC. The rearrangement links TRBV10-3 to TRBJ2-1; 12 bases are shared with TRBD2. J was trimmed by 7 bases and V by 6 bases; bases with no gene match: 10. The germline V gene encodes CDR1 ENHRY and CDR2 SYGVKD. This CDR3 contains 16 residues.

Here the CDR3 DNA reads TGTGCCAGCAGCCAAGCACGGGGGGGGGATGGCTACACCTTC. Protein sequence: CASSQARGGDGYTF. The chain joins TRBV3-1 (or the pseudogene TRBV3-2) to TRBJ1-2; D is perhaps TRBD1 (5 bases). The CDR3 is 14 amino acids. Germline V gives CDR1 LGHDT, CDR2 YNNKEL (reference sequence). V was pared by 1 base and J by 6 bases, with 12 bases between.

The sample holds a few counts of this clone. The rearrangement uses TRBV30 and TRBJ1-2, with D possibly being TRBD1 (6 bases). V was shortened by 3 bases and J by 8 bases, with 19 bases between the two germline ends. Germline lookup yields CDR1 GTSNPN and CDR2 SVGIG (reference sequence). This CDR3 is built from 14 residues. The CDR3 spells CAWRGQGLTGGYTF. CDR3 in DNA: TGTGCCTGGAGGGGGCAGGGGTTAACAGGGGGCTACACCTTC.

The CDR3 loop is CASSLGTSGTYEQYF. CDR3 nucleotide sequence: TGTGCCAGCAGTCTAGGGACTAGCGGTACCTACGAGCAGTACTTC. The chain carries TRBV6-5 and TRBJ2-7; 11 positions match TRBD2. V dropped 5 bases and J dropped 2; count of bases not matched to a gene: 5. The CDR3 has 15 amino acids. Germline loops: CDR1 MNHEY, CDR2 SVGAGI.

The chain's CDR3 is CASSPHRRVTGNGYTF. The CDR3 bases are TGTGCCAGCAGTCCGCACCGGCGGGTCACGGGGAATGGCTACACCTTC. This chain joins TRBV25-1 and TRBJ1-2; D unresolved. The germline V and J ends were trimmed by 5 bases and 6 bases, with 22 bases remaining between them. Germline V lookup: CDR1 MGHDK, CDR2 SYGVNS. The CDR3 has 16 amino acids.

J is TRBJ1-2 and V is TRBV10-2; D is perhaps TRBD1 (5 bases). V lost 2 bases, J lost 4 bases, and 11 bases lay in between. Looked up from germline, CDR1 is WSHSY and CDR2 is SAAADI. The CDR3 covers 14 residues. CDR3 protein: CASSEGGGFYGYTF. The CDR3 coding sequence is TGCGCCAGCAGTGAGGGGGGAGGGTTCTATGGCTACACCTTC.

This chain joins TRBV11-2 and TRBJ1-2; D possibly corresponds to TRBD1 (5 bases). The germline CDR1 and CDR2 sequences are SGHAT and FQNNGV. Trimming pared 5 bases from V and 4 bases from J, leaving 14 bases between. The CDR3 is 14 amino acids. The CDR3: CASSPGTIVYGYTF. In DNA form, the CDR3 reads TGTGCCAGCAGCCCAGGGACTATCGTCTATGGCTACACCTTC.

This sequence joins TRBV7-8 and TRBJ2-1, with 7 bases aligning to TRBD2. V trimming: 5 bases; J trimming: 5 bases; junction bases outside the gene matches: 12. The germline V gene has CDR1 SGHVS and CDR2 FQNEAQ. The CDR3 loop spans 16 amino acids. The chain's CDR3 is CASSTTSLHINNEQFF. The CDR3 nucleotides are TGTGCCAGCAGCACGACTAGCCTACACATAAACAATGAGCAGTTCTTC.

The V gene is TRBV2, the J gene TRBJ2-2; D may be TRBD1 (6 bases). V was clipped by 7 bases and J by 2 bases, with 17 bases between them. The CDR3 extends over 16 amino acids. CDR1 is SNHLY and CDR2 is FYNNEI in the germline V gene. The CDR3 DNA reads TGTGCCAGCATGCTCGGGGACATCTCAAACACCGGGGAGCTGTTTTTT. It specifies CASMLGDISNTGELFF.

The chain is built from TRBV27 and TRBJ2-3; 8 positions agree with TRBD2. Germline V gene data show CDR1 as MNHEY and CDR2 as SMNVEV (reference sequence). Losses at the gene ends were 5 bases for V and 7 bases for J; bases not matched to a gene: 14. The CDR3 spans 16 residues. CDR3 protein: CASSPQGAGVRNTQYF. CDR3 in DNA: TGTGCCAGCAGTCCCCAGGGAGCGGGGGTGAGGAATACGCAGTATTTT.

The chain has TRBV6-4 and TRBJ2-7; a weak D match, TRBD1 (6 bases). The V end was cut by 3 bases, the J end by 5 bases, with 14 bases between. CDR3 size: 14 residues. Per germline, CDR1 MRHNA and CDR2 SNTAGT. The CDR3: CASSDGQPGHEQYF. DNA for the CDR3: TGTGCCAGCAGTGATGGACAGCCAGGGCACGAGCAGTACTTC.